This T cell receptor (beta chain) was sequenced during a study of T cells after yellow fever vaccination. The wider study: Memory subsets EM, EMRA, CM and Tscm were separated by sorting based on CD3, CD45RA, CCR7 and CD95. In the case of low-cell-number fractions, SMART-Seq v4 Ultra Low Input was used for preparation. Points from the study as a whole: The secondary T-cell response peaked on day 5, not day 15, but was weaker. Repertoires obtained by FACS sorting could include abundant clonotypes that entered as contaminants from the bulk population.

TCRdb re-derived calls from the 5' RACE reads in MiXCR, one entry per CDR3 protein. The sample carries around 56,000 distinct CDR3 sequences, 5% to 6.5% recorded once. The CDR3 totals 17 residues. Germline loops: CDR1 GTSNPN, CDR2 SVGIG (reference sequence). V dropped 3 bases and J dropped 0 bases, with 18 bases sitting between them. The rearrangement uses TRBV30 and TRBJ1-5; the D is unclear. The sequencing used PBMCs, either bulk or a sorted T-cell subset (CD4+, CD8+, memory, or dextramer-sorted; not recorded which), collected on the day of the yellow fever booster vaccination. The receptor's source is a man younger than 35 who received the YFV17D yellow fever vaccine. Here the CDR3 reads CAWRNVVELYSNQPQHF. The CDR3 DNA reads TGTGCCTGGAGAAATGTAGTCGAGTTGTATAGCAATCAGCCCCAGCATTTT.